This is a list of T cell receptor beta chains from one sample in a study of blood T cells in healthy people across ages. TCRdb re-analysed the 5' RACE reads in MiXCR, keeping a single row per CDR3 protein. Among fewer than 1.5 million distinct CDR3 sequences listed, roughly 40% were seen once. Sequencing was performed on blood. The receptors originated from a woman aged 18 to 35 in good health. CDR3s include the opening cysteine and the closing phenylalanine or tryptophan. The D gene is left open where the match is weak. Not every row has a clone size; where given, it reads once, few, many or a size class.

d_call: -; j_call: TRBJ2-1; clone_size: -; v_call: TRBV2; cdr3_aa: CASSAERVSYNEQFF; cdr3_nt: TGTGCCAGCAGCGCCGAACGGGTTTCCTACAATGAGCAGTTCTTC
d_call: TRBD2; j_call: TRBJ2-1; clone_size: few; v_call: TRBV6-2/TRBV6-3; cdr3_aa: CASTISGIPSYNEQFF; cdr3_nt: TGTGCCAGCACCATAAGCGGGATCCCCTCCTACAATGAGCAGTTCTTC
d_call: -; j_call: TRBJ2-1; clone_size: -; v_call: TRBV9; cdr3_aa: CASSRAEGYIADSEQFF; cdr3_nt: TGTGCCAGCAGCCGAGCCGAAGGGTACATCGCAGACAGTGAGCAGTTCTTC
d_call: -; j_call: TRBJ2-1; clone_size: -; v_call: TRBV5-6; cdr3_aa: CASTWRGRFGETQFF; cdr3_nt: TGTGCCAGCACCTGGAGGGGGCGATTTGGGGAGACCCAGTTCTTC
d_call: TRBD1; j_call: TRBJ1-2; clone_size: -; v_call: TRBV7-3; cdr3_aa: CANNITGTGNYGYTF; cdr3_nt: TGTGCCAACAACATTACCGGGACAGGGAACTATGGCTACACCTTC
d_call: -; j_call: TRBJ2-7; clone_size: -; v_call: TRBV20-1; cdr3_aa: CSARDPRGVSSYEQYF; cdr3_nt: TGCAGTGCTAGAGACCCCCGGGGCGTCAGCTCCTACGAGCAGTACTTC
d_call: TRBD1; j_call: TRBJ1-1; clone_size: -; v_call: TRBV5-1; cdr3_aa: CTSSTRTGGDTEAFF; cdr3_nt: TGCACCAGCAGCACAAGGACAGGGGGCGACACTGAAGCTTTCTTT
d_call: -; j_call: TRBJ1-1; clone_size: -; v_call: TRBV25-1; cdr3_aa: CASSRWDRTMNTEAFF; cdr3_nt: TGTGCCAGCAGCAGATGGGACCGAACGATGAACACTGAAGCTTTCTTT
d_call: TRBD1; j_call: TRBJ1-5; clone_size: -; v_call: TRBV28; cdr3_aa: CASSFPPGGQGQPQHF; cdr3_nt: TGTGCCAGCAGTTTTCCACCAGGGGGCCAAGGTCAGCCCCAGCATTTT
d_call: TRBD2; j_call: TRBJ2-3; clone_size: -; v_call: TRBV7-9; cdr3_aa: CASSLGASGSFADTQYF; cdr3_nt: TGTGCCAGCAGCTTAGGGGCTAGCGGGAGCTTCGCAGATACGCAGTATTTT
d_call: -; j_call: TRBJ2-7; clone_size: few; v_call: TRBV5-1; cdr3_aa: CASTPGGNEQYF; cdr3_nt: TGCGCCAGCACCCCCGGGGGTAACGAGCAGTACTTC
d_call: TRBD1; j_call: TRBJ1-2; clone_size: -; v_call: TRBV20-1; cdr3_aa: CSDTGQGYGYTF; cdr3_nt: TGCAGTGACACGGGACAGGGGTATGGCTACACCTTC
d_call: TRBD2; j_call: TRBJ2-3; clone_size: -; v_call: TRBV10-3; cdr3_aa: CAISEGIAGALGDTQYF; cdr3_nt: TGTGCCATCAGTGAGGGGATAGCGGGGGCTTTGGGAGATACGCAGTATTTT
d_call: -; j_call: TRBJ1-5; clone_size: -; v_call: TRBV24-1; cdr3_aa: CATSDSAGTAHQPQHF; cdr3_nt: TGTGCCACCAGTGATTCCGCCGGGACGGCGCATCAGCCCCAGCATTTT
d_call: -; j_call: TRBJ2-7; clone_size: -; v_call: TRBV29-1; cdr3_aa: CSVGGIGTPSYEQYF; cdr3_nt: TGCAGCGTTGGGGGAATCGGGACACCTTCCTACGAGCAGTACTTC
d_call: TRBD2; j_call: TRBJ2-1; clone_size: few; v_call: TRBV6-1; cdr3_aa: CASSALGTSGGNYNEQFF; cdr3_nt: TGTGCCAGCAGTGCCCTCGGGACTAGCGGGGGGAATTACAATGAGCAGTTCTTC
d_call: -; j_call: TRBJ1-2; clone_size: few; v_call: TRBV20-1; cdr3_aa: CSARLALYGYTF; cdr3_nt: TGCAGTGCTAGGTTGGCACTCTATGGCTACACCTTC
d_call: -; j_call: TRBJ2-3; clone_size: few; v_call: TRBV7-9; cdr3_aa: CASSWGRTSTDTQYF; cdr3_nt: TGTGCCAGCAGCTGGGGGAGGACTAGCACAGATACGCAGTATTTT
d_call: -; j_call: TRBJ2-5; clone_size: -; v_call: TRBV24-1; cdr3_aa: CATGGGGGEEQYF; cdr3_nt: TGTGCCACCGGGGGGGGCGGGGGCGAGGAGCAGTACTTC
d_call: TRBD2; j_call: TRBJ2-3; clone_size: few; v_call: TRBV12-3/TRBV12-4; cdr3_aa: CASSFSGGRADTQYF; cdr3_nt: TGTGCCAGCAGTTTTTCGGGAGGTAGGGCAGATACGCAGTATTTT
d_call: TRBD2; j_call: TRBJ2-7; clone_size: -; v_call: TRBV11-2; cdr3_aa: CASSWVAGEITYEQYF; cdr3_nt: TGTGCCAGCAGCTGGGTAGCGGGGGAAATAACCTACGAGCAGTACTTC